The 25 T cell receptor beta chains listed next were all sequenced from one sample in a study of T cell responses to AZD1222 COVID-19 vaccine. Clones were sequenced by immunoSEQ multiplex PCR, and TCRdb holds only the in-frame ones, with some missing. Of 99,000 or so clones listed, 89% are singletons. Sequenced material: peripheral blood, taken 28 days after the second AZD1222 dose. Source of these receptors: an adult who received the AZD1222 COVID-19 vaccine.

The chain joins TRBV5-1 to TRBJ2-3; no reliable D call. CDR3 length: 15 residues. Trimming took 0 bases from V and 5 from J, leaving 13 bases between them. CDR1 and CDR2 (germline): SGHRS, YFSETQ. In nucleotides, the CDR3 is TGCGCCAGCAGCTTGGCGCCTCCCCCAGGAGATACGCAGTATTTT. Protein: CASSLAPPPGDTQYF.

This chain links TRBV9 with TRBJ2-2; no clear D gene. Trimming removed 0 bases at V and 4 bases at J, with 4 bases between. CDR1 and CDR2 from the germline V gene are SGDLS and YYNGEE. The CDR3 extends over 13 amino acids. The CDR3 spells CASSVEVTGELFF. In DNA form, the CDR3 reads TGTGCCAGCAGCGTAGAGGTCACCGGGGAGCTGTTTTTT. Filled out from reference TRBV9 and TRBJ2-2, the complete variable domain reads DSGVTQTPKHLITATGQRVTLRCSPRSGDLSVYWYQQSLDQGLQFLIQYYNGEERAKGNILERFSAQQFPDLHSELNLSSLELGDSALYFCASSVEVTGELFFGEGSRLTVL.

This sequence joins TRBV6-4 and TRBJ1-5, with TRBD1 matching over 8 bases. Losses at the gene ends were 6 bases for V and 7 bases for J; bases not matched to a gene: 8. This CDR3 region has 14 residues. The V gene's germline CDR1 is MRHNA and CDR2 SNTAGT. This CDR3 reads CASSSQGAGQPQHF. CDR3 DNA sequence: TGTGCCAGCAGCAGTCAGGGGGCCGGGCAGCCCCAGCATTTT.

The chain uses TRBV14 and TRBJ1-4; perhaps TRBD1 as D (5 bases). CDR1 SGHDN and CDR2 FVKESK come from the germline V gene. Trimming removed 1 base at V and 0 bases at J, with 9 bases between. The CDR3 runs to 16 residues. The CDR3 is CASSQVRGPTNEKLFF. The DNA of the CDR3 is TGTGCCAGCAGCCAAGTCCGGGGCCCAACTAATGAAAAACTGTTTTTT.

The V and J genes are TRBV24-1 and TRBJ2-3; 7 positions agree with TRBD1. V trimming: 3 bases; J trimming: 4 bases; junction bases outside the gene matches: 15. Germline V CDR1 and CDR2: KGHDR, SFDVKD. The CDR3 runs to 18 residues. CDR3 sequence reads: CATSDPIPLGQRADTQYF. CDR3 in DNA: TGTGCCACCAGTGATCCCATACCCTTGGGACAGAGGGCAGATACGCAGTATTTT.

This clone occurred once. The chain links TRBV10-1 to TRBJ1-1; D call uncertain. V was cut by 2 bases and J by 2 bases, with 6 bases left in between. From germline, CDR1 is WNHNN and CDR2 SYGVQD (reference sequence). The CDR3 spans 13 residues. Here the CDR3 reads CASSETVNTEAFF. In DNA, the CDR3 is TGCGCCAGCAGTGAGACCGTTAACACTGAAGCTTTCTTT.

The V and J genes are TRBV6-1 and TRBJ2-1; no reliable D call. V lost 2 bases and J 4 bases, leaving 6 bases between the germline ends. Looked up from germline, CDR1 is MNHNS and CDR2 is SASEGT. This CDR3 has 13 amino acids. The CDR3 region is CASSEQVYNEQFF. In nucleotides, the CDR3 is TGTGCCAGCAGTGAACAGGTTTACAATGAGCAGTTCTTC.

The CDR3 DNA reads TGTGCCAGCAGTTTATCCCGGGGGGGGGCATTGAATGGCTACACCTTC. Amino acid sequence: CASSLSRGGALNGYTF. The V and J genes are TRBV27 and TRBJ1-2, with D possibly matching TRBD1 (6 bases). Germline values: CDR1 MNHEY, CDR2 SMNVEV (reference sequence). The CDR3 runs 16 residues. Trimming cost V 0 bases and J 6 bases, with 17 bases left between them.

The chain combines TRBV27 with TRBJ1-1, with a tentative D call TRBD1 (6 bases). Germline CDR1 reads MNHEY; CDR2 reads SMNVEV (reference sequence). This CDR3 spans 15 amino acids. V lost 1 base, J lost 4 bases, and 13 bases lay in between. The CDR3: CASSLLQGGGTEAFF. The CDR3 DNA reads TGTGCCAGCAGTTTATTACAGGGCGGGGGCACTGAAGCTTTCTTT.

This clone has more than one count but fewer than ten. The gene calls are TRBV28 and TRBJ2-5; 8 bases are shared with TRBD1. This CDR3 has 16 amino acids. Germline trimming cut 1 base from V and 5 bases from J; bases unmatched to any gene: 9. Germline V gene sequence: CDR1 MDHEN, CDR2 SYDVKM. The CDR3 spells CASSLLSITGGETQYF. The DNA for the CDR3 is TGTGCCAGCAGTTTATTGTCCATCACAGGGGGGGAGACCCAGTACTTC.

The chain is built from TRBV5-1 and TRBJ1-1; D might be TRBD1 (6 bases). CDR1 is SGHRS, CDR2 YFSETQ, per germline. This CDR3 has 14 residues. Trimming cost V 0 bases and J 5 bases, with 11 bases left between them. The CDR3 DNA reads TGCGCCAGCAGCTTGGCACCTCAGGGGACTGAAGCTTTCTTT. It yields the protein CASSLAPQGTEAFF.

This clone has just one count. The chain couples TRBV7-2 to TRBJ2-7; 13 nucleotides match TRBD2. Germline values: CDR1 SGHTA, CDR2 FQGNSA. The CDR3 totals 15 residues. Unmatched junction bases numbered 6, after V lost 3 bases and J lost 7 bases. The CDR3 loop reads CASSFTSGRAGEQYF. The CDR3 DNA follows: TGTGCCAGCAGCTTTACTAGCGGGAGGGCTGGGGAGCAGTACTTC.

The chain links TRBV4-3 to TRBJ2-7, with TRBD2 as a possible D gene (6 bases). This CDR3 is built from 14 residues. Trimming stripped 1 base from V and 7 bases from J, with 14 bases between. The germline gives CDR1 LGHNA, CDR2 YSLEER. This CDR3 reads CASSQVGGRREQYF. In nucleotides, the CDR3 is TGCGCCAGCAGCCAAGTTGGAGGGCGTAGGGAGCAGTACTTC.

CDR3 DNA: TGTGCCAGCAGCTCCCTCAGCGGTGACTCCTACGAGCAGTACTTC. This gives the protein CASSSLSGDSYEQYF. This chain joins TRBV6-5 and TRBJ2-7, with D perhaps TRBD2 (5 bases). The CDR3 is made up of 15 amino acids. Germline V gene sequence: CDR1 MNHEY, CDR2 SVGAGI. V shed 6 bases and J shed 0 bases, with 15 bases lying between them.

This chain uses TRBV7-2 with TRBJ2-1; 8 bases fit TRBD2. The ends lost 2 bases at V and 6 bases at J; junction bases unmatched: 6. Germline assignment: CDR1 SGHTA and CDR2 FQGNSA. This CDR3 contains 15 residues. CDR3 nucleotide sequence: TGTGCCAGCAGCTTAAACGGGGGGGTAAGCAATGAGCAGTTCTTC. This gives the protein CASSLNGGVSNEQFF.

The chain combines TRBV6-1 with TRBJ1-2; D remains ambiguous. Germline V lookup: CDR1 MNHNS, CDR2 SASEGT. This CDR3 is 17 amino acids long. V shed 2 bases and J shed 1 base, with 17 bases lying between them. The CDR3 is CASSEPLGRTYNYGYTF. Here the CDR3 DNA reads TGTGCCAGCAGTGAACCCCTCGGCAGGACTTATAACTATGGCTACACCTTC.

This sequence joins TRBV7-2 and TRBJ1-1; D perhaps matches TRBD1 (6 bases). Germline CDR1 reads SGHTA; CDR2 reads FQGNSA. V lost 2 bases and J 4 bases, leaving 20 bases between the germline ends. This CDR3 has 17 amino acids. The CDR3 coding sequence is TGTGCCAGCAGCTTACAACCAATCAGGGGTTTCGGCACTGAAGCTTTCTTT. It translates to CASSLQPIRGFGTEAFF.

V gene TRBV7-8 combines with J gene TRBJ1-5, with 9 bases identical to TRBD1. This CDR3 has 22 amino acids. V was clipped by 5 bases and J by 1 base; unmatched bases: 24. The germline gives CDR1 SGHVS, CDR2 FQNEAQ. CDR3 residues: CASSPRPFGQGRGVGSNQPQHF. In DNA form, the CDR3 reads TGTGCCAGCAGCCCACGCCCTTTCGGACAGGGGCGGGGTGTGGGGAGCAATCAGCCCCAGCATTTT.

V is TRBV6-5 and J is TRBJ2-5; D possibly corresponds to TRBD2 (6 bases). V was trimmed by 8 bases and J by 0 bases, leaving 13 bases between them. CDR1 MNHEY and CDR2 SVGAGI come from the germline V gene. The CDR3 runs 14 residues. DNA of the CDR3: TGTGCCAGCCGACGACTAGGGAACCAAGAGACCCAGTACTTC. Amino acids: CASRRLGNQETQYF.

The chain is built from TRBV14 and TRBJ2-1; no reliable D call. V gave up 2 bases and J gave up 0 bases, with 14 bases separating them. CDR3 length equals 17 residues. Germline CDR1 is SGHDN and CDR2 is FVKESK. CDR3 amino acids: CASSQKWWGSSYNEQFF. CDR3 in DNA: TGTGCCAGCAGCCAAAAATGGTGGGGAAGCTCCTACAATGAGCAGTTCTTC.

J is TRBJ2-1 and V is TRBV5-1; the D gene is possibly TRBD2 (6 bases). V was shortened by 4 bases and J by 0 bases, with 14 bases between the two germline ends. The CDR3 extends over 16 amino acids. Germline-derived CDR1 and CDR2 are SGHRS and YFSETQ. CDR3 region: CASSPSGLFSYNEQFF. In DNA, the CDR3 is TGCGCCAGCAGCCCCTCGGGACTTTTCTCCTACAATGAGCAGTTCTTC. Together with reference TRBV5-1 and TRBJ2-1, the CDR3 gives the full variable domain: KAGVTQTPRYLIKTRGQQVTLSCSPISGHRSVSWYQQTPGQGLQFLFEYFSETQRNKGNFPGRFSGRQFSNSRSEMNVSTLELGDSALYLCASSPSGLFSYNEQFFGPGTRLTVL.

The V call is TRBV28, the J call TRBJ2-1, with 13 bases identical to TRBD2. Unmatched junction bases numbered 4, after V lost 6 bases and J lost 2 bases. The CDR3 has 16 residues. Germline V gives CDR1 MDHEN, CDR2 SYDVKM. CDR3 residues: CASRLGTSGTYNEQFF. The CDR3 DNA sequence: TGTGCCAGCAGACTCGGGACTAGCGGGACCTACAATGAGCAGTTCTTC.

This chain links TRBV18 with TRBJ1-2; D remains ambiguous. In germline, CDR1 is KGHSH, CDR2 LQKENI. CDR3 length: 11 residues. V was cut by 1 base and J by 8 bases, with 5 bases left in between. The CDR3 DNA is TGTGCCAGCTCACCACTTCCCGGCTACACCTTC. As protein: CASSPLPGYTF.

The chain employs TRBV9 and TRBJ2-7; tentatively, D is TRBD2 (6 bases). This CDR3 region has 15 residues. CDR1 is SGDLS and CDR2 is YYNGEE in the germline V gene. Trimming took 0 bases from V and 4 from J, leaving 14 bases between them. CDR3 loop: CASSVGTSYSYEQYF. The CDR3 DNA sequence: TGTGCCAGCAGCGTAGGCACTAGCTATTCGTACGAGCAGTACTTC.

The chain recombines TRBV28 with TRBJ2-7; 7 bases line up with TRBD2. The CDR3 runs to 13 residues. The J segment lost 6 bases and the V segment lost 5 bases, leaving 7 bases of the junction unmatched. Looked up from germline, CDR1 is MDHEN and CDR2 is SYDVKM. The CDR3 region is CASSTGGLSEQYF. For the CDR3, the DNA is TGTGCCAGCAGTACGGGGGGACTTAGCGAGCAGTACTTC.